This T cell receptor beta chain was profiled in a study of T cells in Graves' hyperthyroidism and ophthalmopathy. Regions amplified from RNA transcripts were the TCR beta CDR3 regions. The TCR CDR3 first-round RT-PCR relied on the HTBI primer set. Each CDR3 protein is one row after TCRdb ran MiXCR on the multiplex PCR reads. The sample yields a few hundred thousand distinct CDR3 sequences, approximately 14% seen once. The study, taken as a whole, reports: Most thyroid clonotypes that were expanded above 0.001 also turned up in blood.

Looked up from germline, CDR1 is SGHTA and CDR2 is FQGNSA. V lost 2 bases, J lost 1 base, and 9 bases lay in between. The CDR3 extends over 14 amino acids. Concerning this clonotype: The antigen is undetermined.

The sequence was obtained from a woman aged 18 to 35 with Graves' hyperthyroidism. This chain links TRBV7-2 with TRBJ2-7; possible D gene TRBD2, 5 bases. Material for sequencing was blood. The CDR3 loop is CASSLLSVSYEQYF. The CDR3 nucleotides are TGTGCCAGCAGCTTACTTAGCGTTTCCTACGAGCAGTACTTC. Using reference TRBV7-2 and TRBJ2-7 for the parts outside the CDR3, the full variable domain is GAGVSQSPSNKVTEKGKDVELRCDPISGHTALYWYRQSLGQGLEFLIYFQGNSAPDKSGLPSDRFSAERTGGSVSTLTIQRTQQEDSAVYLCASSLLSVSYEQYFGPGTRLTVT.